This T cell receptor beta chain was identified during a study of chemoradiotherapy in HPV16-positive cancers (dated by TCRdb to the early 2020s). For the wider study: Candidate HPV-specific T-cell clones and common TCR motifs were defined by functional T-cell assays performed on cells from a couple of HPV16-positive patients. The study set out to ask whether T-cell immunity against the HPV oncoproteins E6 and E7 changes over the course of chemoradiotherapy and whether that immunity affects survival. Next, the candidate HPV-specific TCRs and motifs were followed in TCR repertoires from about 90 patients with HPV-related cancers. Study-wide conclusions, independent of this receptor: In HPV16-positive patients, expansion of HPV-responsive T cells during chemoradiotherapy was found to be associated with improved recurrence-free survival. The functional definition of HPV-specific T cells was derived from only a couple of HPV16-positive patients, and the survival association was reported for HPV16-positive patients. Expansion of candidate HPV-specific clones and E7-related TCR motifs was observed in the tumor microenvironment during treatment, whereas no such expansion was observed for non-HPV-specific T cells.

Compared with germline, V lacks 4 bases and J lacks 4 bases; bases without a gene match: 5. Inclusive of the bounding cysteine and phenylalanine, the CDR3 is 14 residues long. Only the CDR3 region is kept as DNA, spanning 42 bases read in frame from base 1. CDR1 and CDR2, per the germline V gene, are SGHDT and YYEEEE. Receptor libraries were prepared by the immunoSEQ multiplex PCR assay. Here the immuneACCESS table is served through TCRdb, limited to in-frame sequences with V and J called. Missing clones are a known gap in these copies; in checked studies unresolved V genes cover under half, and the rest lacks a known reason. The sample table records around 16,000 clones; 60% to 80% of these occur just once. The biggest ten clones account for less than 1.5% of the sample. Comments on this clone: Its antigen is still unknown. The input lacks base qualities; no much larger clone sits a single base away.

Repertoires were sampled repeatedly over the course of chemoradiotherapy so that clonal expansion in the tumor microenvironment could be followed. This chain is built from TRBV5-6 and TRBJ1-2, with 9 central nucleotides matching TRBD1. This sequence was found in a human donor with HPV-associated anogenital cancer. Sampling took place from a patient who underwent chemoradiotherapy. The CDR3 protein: CASSRGTGSYGYTF. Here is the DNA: TGTGCCAGCAGCCGGGGGACAGGGAGCTATGGCTACACCTTC.